This T cell receptor (beta chain) was identified in a study of OX40 agonist ivuxolimab in advanced cancers. Looking at the study overall: Patients were infused with ivuxolimab every 2 weeks at 0.01 to 10 mg/kg.

Study-wide findings and caveats: A proportion of nonresponders additionally exhibited low normalized T-cell clonal expansion.

CDR3 size: 13 residues. Germline values: CDR1 GTSNPN, CDR2 SVGIG (reference sequence). Trimming left V 3 bases short and J 4 bases short, with 13 bases between. The assay was immunoSEQ multiplex PCR, and TCRdb's table has in-frame clones only and misses some. Here the sample spans around 95,000 clones, 90% to 95% being singletons. Note on this clone: Its specificity is unknown.

The sequences come from CD4+ or CD8+ T cells sorted from blood, collected in a trial of the OX40 agonist ivuxolimab. This clonotype originated in an adult with an advanced solid tumor such as melanoma, head and neck, liver or kidney cancer. The chain uses TRBV30 and TRBJ2-7, with a tentative D call TRBD2 (6 bases). CDR3 sequence: CAWSQGGTYEQYF. The DNA for the CDR3 is TGTGCCTGGAGCCAAGGAGGGACGTACGAGCAGTACTTC.